Each of the 20 T cell receptor beta chains below was sequenced from the same sample in a study of blood T cells in healthy people across ages. Primed by a sample-barcoded 5' primer and a J-beta primer mix, a second PCR proceeded for roughly 7 to 12 cycles. One entry per CDR3 protein results from TCRdb running MiXCR on the 5' RACE reads. The table shows 750,000 to 850,000 distinct CDR3 sequences, with approximately 25% occurring only once. The same sample was also studied in work on T cells of mothers and their children.

Sequenced material: blood. These receptors came from a boy younger than 18 in good health.

The sample holds a few counts of this clonotype. The V and J genes are TRBV28 and TRBJ2-5; no reliable D call. CDR1 MDHEN and CDR2 SYDVKM come from the germline V gene. Trimming stripped 6 bases from V and 0 bases from J, with 14 bases between. The CDR3 sequence is 15 residues long. The CDR3 DNA reads TGTGCCAGCAGGCGTTCCGGGTTTAACCAAGAGACCCAGTACTTC. This sequence encodes CASRRSGFNQETQYF.

This clonotype has a single count. This chain joins TRBV6-1 and TRBJ2-1; D gene unclear. The CDR3 length is 16 residues. The germline gives CDR1 MNHNS, CDR2 SASEGT. Trimming shortened V by 6 bases and J by 4 bases, and 19 bases separated the two germline ends. In DNA, the CDR3 is TGTGCCAGCAGCGCCCGTGGCCGAGGATTATACAATGAGCAGTTCTTC. Its translation: CASSARGRGLYNEQFF.

The rearrangement links TRBV24-1 to TRBJ2-2; 15 bases align to TRBD2. V was pared by 9 bases and J by 6 bases, with 16 bases of the junction left unmatched. Germline assignment: CDR1 KGHDR and CDR2 SFDVKD. The CDR3 loop spans 19 amino acids. In DNA form, the CDR3 reads TGTGCCACCCGGGGGACCCGGACTAGCGGGAGGGCCATCGCCGGGGAGCTGTTTTTT. It yields the protein CATRGTRTSGRAIAGELFF.

This sequence joins TRBV6-2 or TRBV6-3 and TRBJ2-2, with 9 nucleotides matching TRBD2. Germline V CDR1 and CDR2: MNHEY, SVGEGT. Trimming at V came to 5 bases and at J to 7 bases, leaving 14 bases not matched to a gene. The CDR3 contains 17 residues. The CDR3 loop is CASSLVQRGAVGGELFF. The CDR3 DNA sequence: TGTGCCAGCAGTCTTGTTCAGCGGGGGGCTGTTGGCGGGGAGCTGTTTTTT.

This clonotype was recorded a few times. The chain carries TRBV28 and TRBJ1-2; D remains ambiguous. V lost 7 bases, J lost 0 bases, and 15 bases lay in between. The CDR3 runs to 15 residues. Germline assignment: CDR1 MDHEN and CDR2 SYDVKM. Here the CDR3 DNA reads TGTGCCAGCACCTACGATATAGAGCCTAACTATGGCTACACCTTC. This translates into CASTYDIEPNYGYTF.

The genes are TRBV7-2 and TRBJ2-5; D possibly corresponds to TRBD1 (6 bases). CDR1 and CDR2 from the germline V gene are SGHTA and FQGNSA. V was clipped by 0 bases and J by 2 bases, with 22 bases between them. The length of the CDR3 is 19 residues. In DNA form, the CDR3 reads TGTGCCAGCAGCTTAGCGCCCCCGGTAGGCGTGGGACAACAAGAGACCCAGTACTTC. Its translation: CASSLAPPVGVGQQETQYF.

This chain uses TRBV11-2 with TRBJ2-7; tentatively, D is TRBD1 (6 bases). Trimming left V 1 base short and J 3 bases short, with 13 bases between. The CDR3 sequence is 15 residues long. CDR1 and CDR2 from the germline V gene are SGHAT and FQNNGV. This CDR3 reads CASSLVYRGGYEQYF. CDR3 nucleotides: TGTGCCAGCAGCTTAGTATATAGAGGGGGCTACGAGCAGTACTTC.

This clonotype was counted a few times. This chain connects TRBV29-1 to TRBJ1-1; 10 positions match TRBD1. V dropped 7 bases and J dropped 4; count of bases not matched to a gene: 3. From germline, CDR1 is SQVTM and CDR2 ANQGSEA. The CDR3 runs to 12 residues. The CDR3 bases are TGCAGCGCCGGACAGGGGGTCACTGAAGCTTTCTTT. As protein: CSAGQGVTEAFF.

The CDR3 region is CASSQDPGETGQPQHF. The DNA for the CDR3 is TGCGCCAGCAGCCAAGATCCGGGGGAGACGGGACAGCCCCAGCATTTT. V gene TRBV4-1 combines with J gene TRBJ1-5; a possible D gene is TRBD1 (5 bases). Per the germline V gene, CDR1 is MGHRA and CDR2 is YSYEKL. This CDR3 is built from 16 residues. V gave up 0 bases and J gave up 7 bases, with 16 bases separating them.

The chain carries TRBV20-1 and TRBJ1-2; TRBD1 aligns across 7 bases. This CDR3 has 15 residues. From germline, CDR1 is DFQATT and CDR2 SNEGSKA (reference sequence). With V trimmed by 2 bases and J by 1 base, 7 bases remained unmatched. The DNA of the CDR3 is TGCAGTGCTAGACGATGGACAGGCTTTAACTATGGCTACACCTTC. As protein: CSARRWTGFNYGYTF.

The sample holds many counts of this clonotype. The chain combines TRBV20-1 with TRBJ2-7; D call uncertain. V dropped 3 bases and J dropped 0 bases, with 9 bases sitting between them. Germline loops: CDR1 DFQATT, CDR2 SNEGSKA (reference sequence). The CDR3 is 13 amino acids. CDR3 residues: CSASGQNSYEQYF. Written as DNA, the CDR3 is TGCAGTGCTAGCGGGCAGAACTCCTACGAGCAGTACTTC.

This chain joins TRBV2 and TRBJ2-1; 10 bases agree with TRBD1. Judging by the DNA end, TRBJ2-7 fits better; the J call may be wrong. Per germline, CDR1 SNHLY and CDR2 FYNNEI. The length of the CDR3 is 15 residues. CDR3 nucleotides: TGTGCCAGCAGCCTTAGACAGGGGGCCGGCTACGAGCAGTACTTC. Translation gives CASSLRQGAGYEQYF.

The V call is TRBV5-6, the J call TRBJ2-3; D unresolved. Germline lookup yields CDR1 SGHDT and CDR2 YYEEEE. The length of the CDR3 is 17 residues. Trimming took off 2 bases at V and 6 bases at J, with 22 bases between the two ends. The CDR3: CASSFGRLDGERDTQYF. CDR3 in DNA: TGTGCCAGCAGCTTTGGGCGGCTAGATGGGGAACGCGATACGCAGTATTTT. Complete variable domain (other parts from reference TRBV5-6 and TRBJ2-3): DAGVTQSPTHLIKTRGQQVTLRCSPKSGHDTVSWYQQALGQGPQFIFQYYEEEERQRGNFPDRFSGHQFPNYSSELNVNALLLGDSALYLCASSFGRLDGERDTQYFGPGTRLTVL.

The V call is TRBV12-3 or TRBV12-4, the J call TRBJ2-3; either TRBD1 or TRBD2 may fit D (7 bases each). V gave up 5 bases and J gave up 4 bases, with 22 bases separating them. This CDR3 is 17 amino acids long. The CDR3 sequence is CASSIIRQGGSADTQYF. As DNA, the CDR3 is TGTGCCAGCAGTATAATTAGACAGGGAGGGTCCGCAGATACGCAGTATTTT.

This clonotype was observed many times. The chain employs TRBV7-3 and TRBJ1-5; D ambiguous. V shed 4 bases and J shed 4 bases, with 8 bases lying between them. Germline values: CDR1 SGHTA, CDR2 FQGTGA. CDR3 size: 13 residues. Here the CDR3 reads CASSSGRNQPQHF. The CDR3 nucleotides read TGTGCCAGCAGCTCCGGACGGAATCAGCCCCAGCATTTT.

This rearrangement joins TRBV12-3 or TRBV12-4 to TRBJ2-5; the D gene is possibly TRBD2 (5 bases). The V gene lost 5 bases and the J gene lost 2 bases, with 15 bases spanning the gap. This CDR3 comprises 15 residues. CDR3 amino acids: CASSPRRRTQETQYF. Here the CDR3 DNA reads TGTGCCAGCAGTCCCCGGCGTCGGACTCAAGAGACCCAGTACTTC.

This clonotype was detected only a few times. This rearrangement joins TRBV14 to TRBJ2-3; 9 nucleotides align to TRBD1. The CDR3 has 17 amino acids. Trimming at V came to 2 bases and at J to 2 bases, leaving 8 bases not matched to a gene. Germline V gene lookup returns CDR1 SGHDN and CDR2 FVKESK. The CDR3 coding sequence is TGTGCCAGCAGCCAAAGACAGGACAGGGGCCCCACAGATACGCAGTATTTT. Amino acids: CASSQRQDRGPTDTQYF.

This chain joins TRBV15 and TRBJ1-6, with D uncertain. V was clipped by 6 bases and J by 7 bases, with 19 bases between them. CDR3 size: 16 residues. Germline lookup yields CDR1 LNHNV and CDR2 YYDKDF (reference sequence). CDR3 nucleotides: TGTGCCACCAGAAGTAACAGAGGACTAGACAATTCACCCCTCCACTTT. It encodes CATRSNRGLDNSPLHF.

This chain connects TRBV6-6 to TRBJ2-5; a weak D match, TRBD2 (5 bases). The J call may not be correct, given that the DNA end is closer to TRBJ2-7. Germline assignment: CDR1 MNHNY and CDR2 SVGAGI (reference sequence). This CDR3 has 16 residues. The CDR3 is CASSYAGAGATYEQYF. The CDR3 DNA follows: TGTGCCAGCAGTTACGCGGGCGCCGGAGCAACCTACGAGCAGTACTTC.

This clonotype has just a few counts. The chain uses TRBV28 and TRBJ1-5, with 10 nucleotides matching TRBD1. V gave up 5 bases and J gave up 2 bases; unmatched junction bases: 3. The CDR3 contains 15 residues. The germline gives CDR1 MDHEN, CDR2 SYDVKM. CDR3 sequence (DNA): TGTGCCAGCAGTGACAGGGGGCCGGGCAATCAGCCCCAGCATTTT. Translated: CASSDRGPGNQPQHF.